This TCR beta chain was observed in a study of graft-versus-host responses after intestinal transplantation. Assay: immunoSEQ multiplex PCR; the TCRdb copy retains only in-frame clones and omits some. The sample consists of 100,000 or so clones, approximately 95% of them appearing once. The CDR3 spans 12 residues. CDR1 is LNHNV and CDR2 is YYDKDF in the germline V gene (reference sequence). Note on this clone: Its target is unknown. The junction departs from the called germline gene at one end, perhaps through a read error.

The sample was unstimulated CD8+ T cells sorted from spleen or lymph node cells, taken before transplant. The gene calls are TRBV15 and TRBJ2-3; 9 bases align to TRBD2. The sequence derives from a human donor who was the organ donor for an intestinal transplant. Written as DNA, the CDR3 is TGTGCCACCAGCAGAGGTAGACTAGCGGTGCACTTT. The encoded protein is CATSRGRLAVHF.